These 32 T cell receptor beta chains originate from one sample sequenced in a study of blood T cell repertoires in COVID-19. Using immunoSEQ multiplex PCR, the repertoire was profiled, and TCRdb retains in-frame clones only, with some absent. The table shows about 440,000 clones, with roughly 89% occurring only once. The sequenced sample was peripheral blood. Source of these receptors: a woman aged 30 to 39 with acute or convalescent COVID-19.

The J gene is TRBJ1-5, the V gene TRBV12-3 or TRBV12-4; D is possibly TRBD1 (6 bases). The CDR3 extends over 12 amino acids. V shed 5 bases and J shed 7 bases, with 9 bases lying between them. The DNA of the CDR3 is TGTGCCAGCAGTCGACAGGAGCAGCCCCAGCATTTT. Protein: CASSRQEQPQHF.

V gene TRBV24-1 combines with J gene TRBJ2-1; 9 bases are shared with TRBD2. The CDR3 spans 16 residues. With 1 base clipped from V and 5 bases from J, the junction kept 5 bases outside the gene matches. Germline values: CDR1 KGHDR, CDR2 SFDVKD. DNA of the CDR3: TGTGCCACCAGTGATTTAGTGGCGGGGGGGAACAATGAGCAGTTCTTC. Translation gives CATSDLVAGGNNEQFF.

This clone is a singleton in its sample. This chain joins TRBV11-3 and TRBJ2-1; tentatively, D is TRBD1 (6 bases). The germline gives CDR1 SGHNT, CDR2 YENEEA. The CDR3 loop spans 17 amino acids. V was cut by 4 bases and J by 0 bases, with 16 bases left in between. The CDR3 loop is CASSSSYRDISYNEQFF. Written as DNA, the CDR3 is TGTGCCAGCAGCTCCAGCTACAGGGACATCTCCTACAATGAGCAGTTCTTC.

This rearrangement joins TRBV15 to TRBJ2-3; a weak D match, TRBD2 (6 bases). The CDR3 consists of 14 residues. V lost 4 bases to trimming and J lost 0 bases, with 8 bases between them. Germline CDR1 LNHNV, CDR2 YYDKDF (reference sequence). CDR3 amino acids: CATSTGVSTDTQYF. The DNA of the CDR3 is TGTGCCACCAGCACGGGGGTGAGCACAGATACGCAGTATTTT.

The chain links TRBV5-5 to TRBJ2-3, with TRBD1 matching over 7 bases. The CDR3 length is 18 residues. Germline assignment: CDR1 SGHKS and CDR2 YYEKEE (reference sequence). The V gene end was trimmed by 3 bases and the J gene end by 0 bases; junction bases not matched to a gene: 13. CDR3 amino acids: CASSSGQRRVTSTDTQYF. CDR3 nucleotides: TGTGCCAGCAGCTCGGGACAGCGAAGGGTTACTAGCACAGATACGCAGTATTTT.

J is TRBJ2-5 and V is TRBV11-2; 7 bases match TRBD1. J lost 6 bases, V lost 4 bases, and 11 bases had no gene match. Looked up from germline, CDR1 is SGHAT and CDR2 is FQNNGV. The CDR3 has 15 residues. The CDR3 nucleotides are TGTGCCAGCAGCTCCCCGACAGGGTGGATACAGACCCAGTACTTC. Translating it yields CASSSPTGWIQTQYF.

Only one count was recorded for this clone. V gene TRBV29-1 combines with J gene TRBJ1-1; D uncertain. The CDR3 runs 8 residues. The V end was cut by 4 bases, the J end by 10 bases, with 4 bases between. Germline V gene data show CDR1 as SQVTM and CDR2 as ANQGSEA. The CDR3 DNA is TGCAGCGTTGCGGGAGCTTTCTTT. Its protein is CSVAGAFF.

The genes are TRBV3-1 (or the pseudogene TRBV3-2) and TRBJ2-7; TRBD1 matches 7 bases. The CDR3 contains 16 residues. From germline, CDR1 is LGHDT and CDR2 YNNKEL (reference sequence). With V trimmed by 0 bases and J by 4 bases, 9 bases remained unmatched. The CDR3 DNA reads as TGTGCCAGCAGCCAAGATTTAAACAGGGGTGCATACGAGCAGTACTTC. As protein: CASSQDLNRGAYEQYF.

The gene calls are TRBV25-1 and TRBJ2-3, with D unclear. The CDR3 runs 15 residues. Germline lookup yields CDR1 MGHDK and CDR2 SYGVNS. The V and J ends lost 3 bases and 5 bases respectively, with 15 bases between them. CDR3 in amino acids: CASSDSRNLIDTQYF. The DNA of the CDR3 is TGTGCCAGCAGTGATTCCAGGAATTTAATAGATACGCAGTATTTT.

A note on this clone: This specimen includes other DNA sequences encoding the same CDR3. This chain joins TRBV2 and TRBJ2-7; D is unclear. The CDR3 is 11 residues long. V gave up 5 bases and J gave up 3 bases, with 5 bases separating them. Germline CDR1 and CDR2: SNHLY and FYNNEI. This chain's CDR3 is CASSPYYEQYF. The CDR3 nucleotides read TGTGCCAGCAGTCCTTACTACGAGCAGTACTTC.

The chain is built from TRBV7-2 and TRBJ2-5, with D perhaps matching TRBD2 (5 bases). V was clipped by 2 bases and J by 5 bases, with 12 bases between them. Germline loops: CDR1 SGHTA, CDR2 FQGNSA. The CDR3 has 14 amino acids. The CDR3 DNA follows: TGTGCCAGCAGCTTACTGCCGGGGTGGGAGACCCAGTACTTC. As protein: CASSLLPGWETQYF.

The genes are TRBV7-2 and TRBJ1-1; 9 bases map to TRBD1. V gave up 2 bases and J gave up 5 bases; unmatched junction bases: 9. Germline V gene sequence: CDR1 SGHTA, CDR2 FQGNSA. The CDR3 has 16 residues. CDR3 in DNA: TGTGCCAGCAGCTTACCCCCGTACAGGGGGCGGACTGAAGCTTTCTTT. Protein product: CASSLPPYRGRTEAFF. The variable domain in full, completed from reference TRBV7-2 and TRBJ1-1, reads GAGVSQSPSNKVTEKGKDVELRCDPISGHTALYWYRQSLGQGLEFLIYFQGNSAPDKSGLPSDRFSAERTGGSVSTLTIQRTQQEDSAVYLCASSLPPYRGRTEAFFGQGTRLTVV.

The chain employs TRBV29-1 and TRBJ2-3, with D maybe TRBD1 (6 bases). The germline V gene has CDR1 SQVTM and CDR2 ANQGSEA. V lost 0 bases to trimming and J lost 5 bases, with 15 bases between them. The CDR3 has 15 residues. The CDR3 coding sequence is TGCAGCGTTGAAGATTGGGGGCTTGGGGAAGATACGCAGTATTTT. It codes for CSVEDWGLGEDTQYF.

CDR3 amino acids: CASSPRDKTNYGYTF. CDR3 DNA sequence: TGTGCCAGCTCACCTAGGGACAAAACTAACTATGGCTACACCTTC. This chain links TRBV18 with TRBJ1-2, with a tentative D call TRBD1 (6 bases). Germline V gene lookup returns CDR1 KGHSH and CDR2 LQKENI. The germline V and J ends were trimmed by 3 bases and 0 bases, with 11 bases remaining between them. The CDR3 covers 15 residues.

CDR3 DNA: TGTGCCAGCCTCCCCTTCTACGAGCAGTACTTC. It encodes CASLPFYEQYF. This chain links TRBV19 with TRBJ2-7; no firm D call. CDR1 is LNHDA and CDR2 is SQIVND in the germline V gene (reference sequence). This CDR3 contains 11 residues. Trimming left V 9 bases short and J 3 bases short, with 9 bases between.

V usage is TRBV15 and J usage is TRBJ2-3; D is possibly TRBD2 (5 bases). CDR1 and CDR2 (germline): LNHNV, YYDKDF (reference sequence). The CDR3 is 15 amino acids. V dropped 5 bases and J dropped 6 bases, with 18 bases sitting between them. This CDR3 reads CATSSTSTRRDTQYF. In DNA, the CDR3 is TGTGCCACCAGCTCTACTAGTACAAGACGGGATACGCAGTATTTT.

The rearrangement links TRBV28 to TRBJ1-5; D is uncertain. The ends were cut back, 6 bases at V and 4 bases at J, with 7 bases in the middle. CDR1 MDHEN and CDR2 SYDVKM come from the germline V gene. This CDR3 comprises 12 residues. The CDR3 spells CASRLWNQPQHF. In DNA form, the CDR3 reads TGTGCCAGCAGACTTTGGAATCAGCCCCAGCATTTT. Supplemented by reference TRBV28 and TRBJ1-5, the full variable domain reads DVKVTQSSRYLVKRTGEKVFLECVQDMDHENMFWYRQDPGLGLRLIYFSYDVKMKEKGDIPEGYSVSREKKERFSLILESASTNQTSMYLCASRLWNQPQHFGDGTRLSIL.

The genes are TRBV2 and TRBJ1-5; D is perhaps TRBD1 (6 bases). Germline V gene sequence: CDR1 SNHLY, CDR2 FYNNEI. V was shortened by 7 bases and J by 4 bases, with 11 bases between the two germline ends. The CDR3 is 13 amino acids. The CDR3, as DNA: TGTGCCAGCATTTGGGACAAAAATCAGCCCCAGCATTTT. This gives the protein CASIWDKNQPQHF.

The CDR3 is CATSRDGAQPQHF. The CDR3 DNA follows: TGTGCCACCAGCAGAGATGGGGCTCAGCCCCAGCATTTT. The V and J genes are TRBV15 and TRBJ1-5, with D tentatively TRBD1 (5 bases). There are 13 residues in the CDR3. Looked up from germline, CDR1 is LNHNV and CDR2 is YYDKDF (reference sequence). Trimming removed 0 bases at V and 6 bases at J, with 6 bases between.

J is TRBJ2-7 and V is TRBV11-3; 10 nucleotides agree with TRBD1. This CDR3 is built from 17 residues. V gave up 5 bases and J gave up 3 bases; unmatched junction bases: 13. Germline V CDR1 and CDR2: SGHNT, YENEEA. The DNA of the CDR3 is TGTGCCAGCAGCCCAACCGCGGGACAGGGGAGAGACTACGAGCAGTACTTC. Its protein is CASSPTAGQGRDYEQYF. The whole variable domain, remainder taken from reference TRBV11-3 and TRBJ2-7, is EAGVVQSPRYKIIEKKQPVAFWCNPISGHNTLYWYLQNLGQGPELLIRYENEEAVDDSQLPKDRFSAERLKGVDSTLKIQPAELGDSAVYLCASSPTAGQGRDYEQYFGPGTRLTVT.

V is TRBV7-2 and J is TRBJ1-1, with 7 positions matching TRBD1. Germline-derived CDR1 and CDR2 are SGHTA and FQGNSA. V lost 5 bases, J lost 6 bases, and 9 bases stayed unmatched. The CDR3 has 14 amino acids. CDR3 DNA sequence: TGTGCCAGCAGCCCGGGGACAGCTAACCCTGAAGCTTTCTTT. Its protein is CASSPGTANPEAFF.

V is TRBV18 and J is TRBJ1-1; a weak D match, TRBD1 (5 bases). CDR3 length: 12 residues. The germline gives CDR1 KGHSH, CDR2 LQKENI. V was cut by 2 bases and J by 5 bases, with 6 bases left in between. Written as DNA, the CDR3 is TGTGCCAGCTCACCAAGGACAACTGAAGCTTTCTTT. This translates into CASSPRTTEAFF.

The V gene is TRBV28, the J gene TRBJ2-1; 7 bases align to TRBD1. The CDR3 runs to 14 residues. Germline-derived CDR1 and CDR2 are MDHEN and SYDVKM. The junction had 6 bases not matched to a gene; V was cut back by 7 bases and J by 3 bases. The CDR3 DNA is TGTGCCAGCAATACCGGGACAGACTACAATGAGCAGTTCTTC. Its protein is CASNTGTDYNEQFF.

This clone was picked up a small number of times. The CDR3 DNA is TGCAGCGTTGAAACAGGGGAGTGGGGCTACACCTTC. Translated, it gives CSVETGEWGYTF. The V and J genes are TRBV29-1 and TRBJ1-2; TRBD1 agrees at 7 bases. V was pared by 2 bases and J by 8 bases, with 5 bases of the junction left unmatched. The CDR3 is made up of 12 amino acids. In germline, CDR1 is SQVTM, CDR2 ANQGSEA.

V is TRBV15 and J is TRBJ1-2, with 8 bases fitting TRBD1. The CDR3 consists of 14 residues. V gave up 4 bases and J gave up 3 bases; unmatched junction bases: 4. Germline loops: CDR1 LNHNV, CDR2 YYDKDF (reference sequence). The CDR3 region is CATSTDRVDYGYTF. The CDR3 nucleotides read TGTGCCACCAGCACGGACAGGGTTGACTATGGCTACACCTTC.

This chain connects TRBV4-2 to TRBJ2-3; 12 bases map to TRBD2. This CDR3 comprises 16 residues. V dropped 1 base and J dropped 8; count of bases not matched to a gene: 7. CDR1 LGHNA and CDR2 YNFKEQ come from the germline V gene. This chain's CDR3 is CASSQASSGGDVTQYF. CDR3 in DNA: TGTGCCAGCAGCCAAGCCTCTAGCGGGGGGGATGTTACGCAGTATTTT.

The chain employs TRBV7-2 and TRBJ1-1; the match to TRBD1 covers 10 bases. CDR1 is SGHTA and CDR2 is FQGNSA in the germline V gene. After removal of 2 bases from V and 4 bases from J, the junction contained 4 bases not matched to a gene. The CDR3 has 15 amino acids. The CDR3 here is CASSLLGQGITEAFF. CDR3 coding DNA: TGTGCCAGCAGCTTATTGGGACAGGGGATCACTGAAGCTTTCTTT.

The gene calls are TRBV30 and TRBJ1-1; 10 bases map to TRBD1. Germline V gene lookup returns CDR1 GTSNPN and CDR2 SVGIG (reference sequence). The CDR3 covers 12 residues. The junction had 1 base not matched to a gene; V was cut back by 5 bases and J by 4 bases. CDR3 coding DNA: TGTGCCTGGGGACAGGGGGGCACTGAAGCTTTCTTT. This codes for CAWGQGGTEAFF.

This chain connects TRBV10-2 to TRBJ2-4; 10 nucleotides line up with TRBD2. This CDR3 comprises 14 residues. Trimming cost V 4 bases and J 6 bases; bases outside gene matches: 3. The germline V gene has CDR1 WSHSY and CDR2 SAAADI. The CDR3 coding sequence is TGCGCCAGCAGTGTTAGCGGGGGGTCAAACATTCAGTACTTC. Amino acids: CASSVSGGSNIQYF.

The CDR3 spells CSASWTPSYEQYF. The CDR3 DNA reads as TGCAGTGCTAGTTGGACTCCCTCCTACGAGCAGTACTTC. The chain links TRBV20-1 to TRBJ2-7; maybe TRBD2 (5 bases). CDR3 length: 13 residues. Trimming shortened V by 3 bases and J by 0 bases, and 9 bases separated the two germline ends. Germline loops: CDR1 DFQATT, CDR2 SNEGSKA (reference sequence).

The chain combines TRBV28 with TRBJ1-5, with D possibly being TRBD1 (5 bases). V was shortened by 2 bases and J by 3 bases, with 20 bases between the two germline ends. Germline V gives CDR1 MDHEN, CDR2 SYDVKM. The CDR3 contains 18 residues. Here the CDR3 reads CASSLGARISVYNQPQHF. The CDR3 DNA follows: TGTGCCAGCAGTTTAGGGGCGCGGATTTCGGTGTACAATCAGCCCCAGCATTTT.

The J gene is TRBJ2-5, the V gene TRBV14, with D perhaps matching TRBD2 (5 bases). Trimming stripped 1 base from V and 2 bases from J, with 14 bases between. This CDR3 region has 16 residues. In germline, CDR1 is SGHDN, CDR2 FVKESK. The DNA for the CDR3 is TGTGCCAGCAGCCAAGGGGCCGTTGCGGGTCAAGAGACCCAGTACTTC. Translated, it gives CASSQGAVAGQETQYF.